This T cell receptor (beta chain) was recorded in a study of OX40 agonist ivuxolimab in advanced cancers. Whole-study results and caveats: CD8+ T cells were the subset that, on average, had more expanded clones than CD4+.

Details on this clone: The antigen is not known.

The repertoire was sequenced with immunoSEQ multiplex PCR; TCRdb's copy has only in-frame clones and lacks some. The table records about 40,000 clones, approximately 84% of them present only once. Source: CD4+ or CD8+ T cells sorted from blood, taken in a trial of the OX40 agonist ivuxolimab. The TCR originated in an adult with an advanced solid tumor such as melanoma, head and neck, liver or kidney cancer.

CDR3 coding DNA: TGTGCCAGCAGGACACCCAGCGGGAGAAGTACCTACGAGCAGTACTTC. It yields the protein CASRTPSGRSTYEQYF. This chain joins TRBV2 and TRBJ2-7, with 8 bases matching TRBD2. The V gene's germline CDR1 is SNHLY and CDR2 FYNNEI. V was clipped by 6 bases and J by 2 bases; unmatched bases: 12. The CDR3 contains 16 residues.